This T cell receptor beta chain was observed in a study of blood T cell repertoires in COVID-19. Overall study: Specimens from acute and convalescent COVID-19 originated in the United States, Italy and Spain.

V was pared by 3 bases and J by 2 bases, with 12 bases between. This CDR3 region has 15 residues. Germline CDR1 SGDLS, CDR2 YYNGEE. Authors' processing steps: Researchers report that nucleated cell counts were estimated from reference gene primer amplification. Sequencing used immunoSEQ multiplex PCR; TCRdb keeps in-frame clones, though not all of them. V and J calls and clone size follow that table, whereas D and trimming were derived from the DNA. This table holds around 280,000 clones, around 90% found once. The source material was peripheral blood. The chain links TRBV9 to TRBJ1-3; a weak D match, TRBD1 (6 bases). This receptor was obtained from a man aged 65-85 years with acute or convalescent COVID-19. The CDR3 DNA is TGTGCCAGCAGCGACCAAGGGGGGGCTGGAAACACCATATATTTT. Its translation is CASSDQGGAGNTIYF.